This TCR beta chain was captured by sequencing in a study of T-cell reconstitution after alpha-beta-depleted transplantation in children. Trimming at V came to 6 bases and at J to 2 bases, leaving 15 bases not matched to a gene. The germline gives CDR1 MNHEY, CDR2 SVGEGT. The CDR3 spans 19 residues. For TCRbeta, the library was prepared with unique molecular identifiers. TCRdb recomputed calls from the PCR reads with MiXCR, one row per CDR3 protein. The sample yields roughly 300,000 distinct CDR3 sequences, about a tenth seen once. The TCR originated in a human donor who donated a stem cell graft to a child with acute lymphoblastic leukemia. The sequences come from PBMCs from the stem cell graft donor, collected from the stem cell graft. J is TRBJ2-2 and V is TRBV6-2 or TRBV6-3; 10 bases are shared with TRBD1. The CDR3, as DNA: TGTGCCAGCAGCCGAATGACAGGGGGCGCGGGGTCTAACACCGGGGAGCTGTTTTTT. Its translation: CASSRMTGGAGSNTGELFF.